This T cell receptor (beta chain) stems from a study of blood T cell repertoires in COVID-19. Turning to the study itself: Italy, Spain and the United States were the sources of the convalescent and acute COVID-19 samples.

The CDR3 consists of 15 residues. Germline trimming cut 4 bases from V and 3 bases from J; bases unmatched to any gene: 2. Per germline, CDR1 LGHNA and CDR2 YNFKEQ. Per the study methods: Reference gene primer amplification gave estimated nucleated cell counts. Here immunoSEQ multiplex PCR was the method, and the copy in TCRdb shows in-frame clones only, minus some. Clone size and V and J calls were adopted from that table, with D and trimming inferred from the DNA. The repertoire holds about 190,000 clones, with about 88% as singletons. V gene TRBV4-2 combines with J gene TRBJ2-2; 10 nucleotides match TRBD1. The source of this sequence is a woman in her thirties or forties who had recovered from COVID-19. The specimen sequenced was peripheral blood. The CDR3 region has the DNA TGTGCCAGCAGCCCAGGGACAGGGGACACCGGGGAGCTGTTTTTT. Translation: CASSPGTGDTGELFF.